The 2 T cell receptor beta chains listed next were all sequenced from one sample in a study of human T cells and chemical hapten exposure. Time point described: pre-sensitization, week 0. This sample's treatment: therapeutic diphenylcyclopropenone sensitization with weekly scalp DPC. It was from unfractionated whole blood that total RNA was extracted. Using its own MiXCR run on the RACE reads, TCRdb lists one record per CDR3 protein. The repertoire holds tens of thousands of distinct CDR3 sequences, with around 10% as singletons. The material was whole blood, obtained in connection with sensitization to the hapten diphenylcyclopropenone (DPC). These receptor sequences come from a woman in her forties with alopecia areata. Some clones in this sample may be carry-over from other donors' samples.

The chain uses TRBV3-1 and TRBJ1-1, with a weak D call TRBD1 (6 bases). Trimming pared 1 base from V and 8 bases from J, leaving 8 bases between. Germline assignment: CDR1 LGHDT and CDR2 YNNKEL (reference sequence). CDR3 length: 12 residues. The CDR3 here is CASSQGTAEAFF. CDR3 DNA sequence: TGTGCCAGCAGCCAAGGGACAGCCGAAGCTTTCTTT.

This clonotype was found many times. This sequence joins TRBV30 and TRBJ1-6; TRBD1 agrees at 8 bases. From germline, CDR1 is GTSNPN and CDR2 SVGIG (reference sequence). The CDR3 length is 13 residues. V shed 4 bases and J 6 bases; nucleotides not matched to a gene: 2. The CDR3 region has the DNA TGTGCCTGGAACAGGGGGAGTAATTCACCCCTCCACTTT. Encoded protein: CAWNRGSNSPLHF.